This TCR beta chain was obtained from a study of patients and donors after allogeneic stem cell transplantation. There are 15 residues in the CDR3. Germline V CDR1 and CDR2: SGHRS, YFSETQ. Trimming took 0 bases from V and 6 from J, leaving 13 bases between them. This clonotype is categorized as medium-sized. TCRdb recomputed calls from the RT-PCR reads with MiXCR, one row per CDR3 protein. The sample yields about 2,900 distinct CDR3 sequences, 4.5% to 5.5% seen once. The rearrangement links TRBV5-1 to TRBJ2-1, with no clear D. Input material: blood, either unsorted or a sorted T cell fraction (not recorded which). This receptor was obtained from a human donor who was either an allogeneic HSCT recipient or a stem cell or donor lymphocyte infusion donor (not recorded which). It is not recorded whose cells these are; they may come from a transplant donor. The DNA for the CDR3 is TGCGCCAGCAGCTTGGGGGGAAGTGTGGGCAATGAGCAGTTCTTC. It yields the protein CASSLGGSVGNEQFF. The whole variable domain, remainder taken from reference TRBV5-1 and TRBJ2-1, is KAGVTQTPRYLIKTRGQQVTLSCSPISGHRSVSWYQQTPGQGLQFLFEYFSETQRNKGNFPGRFSGRQFSNSRSEMNVSTLELGDSALYLCASSLGGSVGNEQFFGPGTRLTVL.